This T cell receptor beta chain was obtained from a study of blood T cell repertoires in COVID-19. Looked up from germline, CDR1 is MNHEY and CDR2 is SVGAGI. Trimming removed 7 bases from V and 3 bases from J, with 16 bases in between. The CDR3 has 15 residues. Here immunoSEQ multiplex PCR was the method, and the copy in TCRdb shows in-frame clones only, minus some. The sample holds 100,000 to 150,000 clones; around 83% are singletons and the top ten take 2.5% to 3.5%. The sample taken for sequencing was peripheral blood. The TCR originated in a woman at least 80 years old with COVID-19, enrolled during active disease. The gene calls are TRBV6-5 and TRBJ1-5, with D maybe TRBD1 (5 bases). This CDR3 reads CASMNDKTVNQPQHF. The CDR3 nucleotides read TGTGCCAGCATGAATGATAAGACAGTCAATCAGCCCCAGCATTTT.